This T cell receptor (beta chain) emerged from a study of blood T cell repertoires in COVID-19. Study as a whole: Samples of COVID-19 (acute and convalescent) were obtained from the United States, Italy and Spain. Nucleic acid was either cDNA or gDNA, and it came from T cells, B-cell-depleted T cells, or PBMCs.

Sequencing used immunoSEQ multiplex PCR; TCRdb keeps in-frame clones, though not all of them. Of a few hundred thousand clones in the sample, 86% were seen once. Germline-derived CDR1 and CDR2 are LNHDA and SQIVND (reference sequence). This CDR3 is built from 13 residues. V was clipped by 3 bases and J by 6 bases, with 12 bases between them. Enrollment of patients from Seattle took place during active infection, with longitudinal follow-up. The rearrangement joins TRBV19 to TRBJ2-7; D may be TRBD2 (5 bases). The sample consisted of peripheral blood. This TCR came from a woman in her 50s with COVID-19, enrolled during active disease. CDR3 sequence: CASSIGNRGEQYF. In DNA, the CDR3 is TGTGCCAGTAGTATCGGGAACCGAGGCGAGCAGTACTTC.